This T cell receptor (beta chain) was identified during a study of blood T cell repertoires in COVID-19. Study background: Both acute and convalescent COVID-19 samples were obtained from the United States, Italy and Spain. Sample material is recorded as cDNA or gDNA derived from T cells, B-cell-depleted T cells, or PBMCs.

Produced via immunoSEQ multiplex PCR; TCRdb's table is partial and in-frame only. Here the sample spans 85,000 to 120,000 clones, over 65% being singletons. The germline V gene has CDR1 MDHEN and CDR2 SYDVKM. The ends lost 7 bases at V and 9 bases at J; junction bases unmatched: 19. The CDR3 is 17 amino acids. Sequenced sample: peripheral blood. The chain links TRBV28 to TRBJ2-1; 9 nucleotides line up with TRBD1. The clonotype originates from a human donor in a cohort sampled during active COVID-19. For the CDR3, the DNA is TGTGCCAGCACAGACCGCAACTACCTTAGGACAGGGGTTGAGCAGTTCTTC. Its translation is CASTDRNYLRTGVEQFF.